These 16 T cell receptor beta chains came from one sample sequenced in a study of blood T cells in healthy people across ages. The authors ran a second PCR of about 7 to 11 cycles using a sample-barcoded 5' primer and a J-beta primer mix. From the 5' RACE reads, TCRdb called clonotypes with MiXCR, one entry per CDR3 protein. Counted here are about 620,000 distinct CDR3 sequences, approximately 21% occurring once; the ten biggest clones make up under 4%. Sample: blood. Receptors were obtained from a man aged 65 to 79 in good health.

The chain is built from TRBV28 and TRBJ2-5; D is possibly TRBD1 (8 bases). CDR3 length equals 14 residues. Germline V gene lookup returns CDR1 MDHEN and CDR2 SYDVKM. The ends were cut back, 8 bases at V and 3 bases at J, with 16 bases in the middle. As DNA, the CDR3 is TGTGCCAGCGCCGACAGGGGAGGGAAAGAGACCCAGTACTTC. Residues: CASADRGGKETQYF.

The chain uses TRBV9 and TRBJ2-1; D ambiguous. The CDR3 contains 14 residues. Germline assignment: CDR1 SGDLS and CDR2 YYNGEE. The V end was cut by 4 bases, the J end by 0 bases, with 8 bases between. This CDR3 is CASSRKSSYNEQFF. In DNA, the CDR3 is TGTGCCAGCAGCAGGAAGAGCTCCTACAATGAGCAGTTCTTC.

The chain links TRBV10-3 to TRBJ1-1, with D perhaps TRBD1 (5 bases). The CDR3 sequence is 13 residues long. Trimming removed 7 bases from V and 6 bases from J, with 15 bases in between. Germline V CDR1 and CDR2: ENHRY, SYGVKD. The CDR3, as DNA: TGTGCCATCAAGGGGACTGACGGGCCTGAAGCTTTCTTT. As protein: CAIKGTDGPEAFF.

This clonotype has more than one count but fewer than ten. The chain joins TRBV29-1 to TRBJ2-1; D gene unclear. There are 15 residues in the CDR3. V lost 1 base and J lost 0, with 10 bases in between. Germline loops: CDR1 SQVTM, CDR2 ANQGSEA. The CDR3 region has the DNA TGCAGCGTTGAAGGATCAGCCATCTCCTACAATGAGCAGTTCTTC. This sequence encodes CSVEGSAISYNEQFF.

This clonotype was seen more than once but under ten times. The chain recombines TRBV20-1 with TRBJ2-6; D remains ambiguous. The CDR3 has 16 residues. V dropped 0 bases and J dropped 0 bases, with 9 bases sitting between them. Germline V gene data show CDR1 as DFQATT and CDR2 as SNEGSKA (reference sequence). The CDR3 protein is CSARDVAPSGANVLTF. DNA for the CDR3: TGCAGTGCTAGAGATGTGGCACCCTCTGGGGCCAACGTCCTGACTTTC.

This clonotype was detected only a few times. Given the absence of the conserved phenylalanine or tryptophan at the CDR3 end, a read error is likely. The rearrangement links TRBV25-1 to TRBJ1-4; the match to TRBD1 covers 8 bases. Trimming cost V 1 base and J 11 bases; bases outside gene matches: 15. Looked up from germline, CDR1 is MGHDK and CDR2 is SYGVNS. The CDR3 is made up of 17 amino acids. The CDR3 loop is CASSESTLRGRGSKLFL. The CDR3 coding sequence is TGTGCCAGCAGTGAATCAACCCTCAGGGGGCGAGGCTCGAAACTGTTTCTT.

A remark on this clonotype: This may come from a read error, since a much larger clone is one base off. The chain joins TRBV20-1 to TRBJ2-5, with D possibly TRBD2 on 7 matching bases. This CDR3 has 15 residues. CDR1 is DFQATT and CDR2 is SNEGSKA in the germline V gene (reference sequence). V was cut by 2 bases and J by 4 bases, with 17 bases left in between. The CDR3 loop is CSARTRRGAGETQYF. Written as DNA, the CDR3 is TGCAGTGCTAGAACTCGACGGGGGGCCGGAGAGACCCAGTACTTC.

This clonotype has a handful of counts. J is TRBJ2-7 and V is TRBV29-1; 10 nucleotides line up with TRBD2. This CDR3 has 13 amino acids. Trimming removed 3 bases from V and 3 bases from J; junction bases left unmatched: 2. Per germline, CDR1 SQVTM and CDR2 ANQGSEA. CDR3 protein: CSVDIAGGYEQYF. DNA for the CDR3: TGCAGCGTTGACATAGCGGGAGGCTACGAGCAGTACTTC.

In DNA form, the CDR3 reads TGTGCCATCAGGCTAGCGCCAAGCACAGATACGCAGTATTTT. This translates into CAIRLAPSTDTQYF. This chain joins TRBV10-3 and TRBJ2-3, with a weak D call TRBD2 (6 bases). This CDR3 region has 14 residues. Germline V gene lookup returns CDR1 ENHRY and CDR2 SYGVKD. V was shortened by 6 bases and J by 0 bases, with 10 bases between the two germline ends.

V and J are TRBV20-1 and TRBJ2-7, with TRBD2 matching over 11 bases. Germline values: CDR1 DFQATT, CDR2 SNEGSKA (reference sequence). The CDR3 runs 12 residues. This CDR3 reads CGGTSGSYEQYF. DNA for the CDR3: TGCGGCGGGACTAGCGGTTCCTACGAGCAGTACTTC.

CDR3 DNA sequence: TGTGCCAGCAGCTCAGGACTAGCGGGAGGGCCCTCCCAAGAGACCCAGTACTTC. As protein: CASSSGLAGGPSQETQYF. The chain couples TRBV7-2 to TRBJ2-5; TRBD2 matches at 15 bases. Trimming at V came to 4 bases and at J to 1 base, leaving 7 bases not matched to a gene. CDR1 SGHTA and CDR2 FQGNSA come from the germline V gene. The CDR3 sequence is 18 residues long. Full variable domain (outside the CDR3, taken from reference TRBV7-2 and TRBJ2-5): GAGVSQSPSNKVTEKGKDVELRCDPISGHTALYWYRQSLGQGLEFLIYFQGNSAPDKSGLPSDRFSAERTGGSVSTLTIQRTQQEDSAVYLCASSSGLAGGPSQETQYFGPGTRLLVL.

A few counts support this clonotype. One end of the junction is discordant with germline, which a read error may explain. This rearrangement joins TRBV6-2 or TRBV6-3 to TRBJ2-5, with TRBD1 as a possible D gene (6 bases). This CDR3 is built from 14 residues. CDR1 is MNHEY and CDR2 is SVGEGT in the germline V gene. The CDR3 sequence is CASSYSWTEEAQYF. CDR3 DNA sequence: TGTGCCAGCAGTTACTCGTGGACAGAAGAGGCCCAGTACTTC.

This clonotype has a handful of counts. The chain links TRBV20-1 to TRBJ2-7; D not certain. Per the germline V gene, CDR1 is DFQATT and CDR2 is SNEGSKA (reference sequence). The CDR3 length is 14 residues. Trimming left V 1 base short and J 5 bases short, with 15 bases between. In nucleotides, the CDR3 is TGCAGTGCTAGAGCACCGACGTTGGGAAACGAGCAGTACTTC. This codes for CSARAPTLGNEQYF.

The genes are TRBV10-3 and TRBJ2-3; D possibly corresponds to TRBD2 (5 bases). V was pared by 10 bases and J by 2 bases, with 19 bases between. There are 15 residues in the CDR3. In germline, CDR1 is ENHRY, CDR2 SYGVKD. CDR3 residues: CATSTGKMATDTQYF. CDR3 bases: TGTGCCACTAGCACCGGGAAAATGGCCACAGATACGCAGTATTTT.

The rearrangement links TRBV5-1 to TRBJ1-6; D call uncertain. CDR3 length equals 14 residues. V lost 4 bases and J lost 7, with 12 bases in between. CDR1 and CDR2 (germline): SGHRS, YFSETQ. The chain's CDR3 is CASSPGDLNSPLHF. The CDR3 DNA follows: TGCGCCAGCAGCCCAGGAGACTTAAATTCACCCCTCCACTTT. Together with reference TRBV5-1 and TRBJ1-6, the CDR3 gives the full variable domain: KAGVTQTPRYLIKTRGQQVTLSCSPISGHRSVSWYQQTPGQGLQFLFEYFSETQRNKGNFPGRFSGRQFSNSRSEMNVSTLELGDSALYLCASSPGDLNSPLHFGNGTRLTVT.

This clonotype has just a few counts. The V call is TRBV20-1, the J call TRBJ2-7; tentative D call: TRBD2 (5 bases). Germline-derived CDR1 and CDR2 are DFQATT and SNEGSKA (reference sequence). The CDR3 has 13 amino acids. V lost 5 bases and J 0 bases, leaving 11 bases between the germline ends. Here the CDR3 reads CSASDSSSYEQYF. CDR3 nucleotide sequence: TGCAGTGCTTCGGACTCCAGCTCCTACGAGCAGTACTTC.